The clone carrying this T cell receptor beta chain was found many times. This entry belongs to a study of metastatic and nonmetastatic thyroid tumors. Study information: Where malignant and benign thyroid patients were concerned, repertoires were compared across blood and tumor or nodule tissue.

Trimming at V came to 4 bases and at J to 0 bases, leaving 6 bases not matched to a gene. CDR1 and CDR2 (germline): KGHSH, LQKENI. The CDR3 is made up of 16 amino acids. In the source study's methods: Using the CDR3 differences seen across clinicopathological groups, the authors built a distant-metastasis classifier for papillary thyroid cancer, which was meant to discriminate distant-metastatic patients. MiXCR reprocessed the PCR reads for TCRdb. TCRdb's processing, not the study's, gives the V and J calls here. The repertoire consists of about 47,000 clones, with under 25% occurring once and the leading ten covering around 3.4%. All patients were untreated before thyroid surgery.

This TCR derives from a male donor with papillary thyroid cancer or a benign thyroid nodule (not recorded which). Some clones in this sample may be carry-over from other donors' samples. The source material was blood. This chain joins TRBV18 and TRBJ2-7; 10 nucleotides match TRBD2. CDR3: CASSLMTSGPSYEQYF. CDR3 DNA sequence: TGTGCCAGCTCACTAATGACTAGCGGGCCCTCCTACGAGCAGTACTTC.